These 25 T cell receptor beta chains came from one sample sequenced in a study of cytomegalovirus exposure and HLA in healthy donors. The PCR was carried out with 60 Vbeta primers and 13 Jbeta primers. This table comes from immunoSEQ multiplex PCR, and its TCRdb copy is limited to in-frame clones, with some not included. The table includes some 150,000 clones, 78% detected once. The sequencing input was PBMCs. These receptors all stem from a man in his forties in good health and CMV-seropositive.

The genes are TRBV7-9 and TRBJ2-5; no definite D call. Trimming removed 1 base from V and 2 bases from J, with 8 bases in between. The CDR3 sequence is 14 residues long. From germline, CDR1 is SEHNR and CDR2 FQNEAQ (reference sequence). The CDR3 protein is CASSLGAGQETQYF. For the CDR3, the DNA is TGTGCCAGCAGCTTAGGGGCAGGACAAGAGACCCAGTACTTC.

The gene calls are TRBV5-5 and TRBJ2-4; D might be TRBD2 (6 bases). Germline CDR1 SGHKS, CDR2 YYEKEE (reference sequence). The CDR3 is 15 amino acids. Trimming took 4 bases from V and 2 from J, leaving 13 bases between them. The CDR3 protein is CASSGEDGTKNIQYF. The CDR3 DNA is TGTGCCAGCAGCGGGGAGGACGGGACCAAAAACATTCAGTACTTC.

CDR3 sequence: CASSKDEGAYEQFF. Here the CDR3 DNA reads TGTGCCAGCAGCAAAGATGAGGGGGCCTATGAGCAGTTCTTC. The rearrangement links TRBV21-1 to TRBJ2-1; TRBD1 was called by the table and not checked on the DNA. TRBV21-1 is flagged as a pseudogene. The CDR3 is made up of 14 amino acids.

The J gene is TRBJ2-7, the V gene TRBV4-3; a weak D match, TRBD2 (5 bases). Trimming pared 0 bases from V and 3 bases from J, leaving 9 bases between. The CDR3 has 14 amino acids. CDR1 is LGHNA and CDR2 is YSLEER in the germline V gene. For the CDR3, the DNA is TGCGCCAGCAGCCAAGATGAGGGAATCTACGAGCAGTACTTC. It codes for CASSQDEGIYEQYF.

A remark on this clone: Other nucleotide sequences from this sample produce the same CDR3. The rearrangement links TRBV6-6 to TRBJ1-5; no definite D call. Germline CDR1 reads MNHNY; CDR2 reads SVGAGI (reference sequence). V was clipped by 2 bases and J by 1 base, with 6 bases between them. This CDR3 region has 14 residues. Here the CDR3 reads CASSYTGSNQPQHF. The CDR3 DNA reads TGTGCCAGCAGTTACACGGGGAGCAATCAGCCCCAGCATTTT.

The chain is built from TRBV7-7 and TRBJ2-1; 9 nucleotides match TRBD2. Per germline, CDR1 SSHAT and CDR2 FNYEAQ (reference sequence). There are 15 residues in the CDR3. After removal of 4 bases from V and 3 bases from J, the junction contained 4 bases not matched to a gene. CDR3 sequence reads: CASSSRTSDYNEQFF. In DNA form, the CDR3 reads TGTGCCAGCAGCTCTCGGACTAGCGACTACAATGAGCAGTTCTTC.

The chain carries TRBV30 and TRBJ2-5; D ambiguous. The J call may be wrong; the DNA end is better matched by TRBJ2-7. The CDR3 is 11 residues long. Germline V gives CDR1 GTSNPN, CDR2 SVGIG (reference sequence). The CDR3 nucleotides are TGTGCCTGGAGTGTACTACGCGAGCAGTACTTC. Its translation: CAWSVLREQYF.

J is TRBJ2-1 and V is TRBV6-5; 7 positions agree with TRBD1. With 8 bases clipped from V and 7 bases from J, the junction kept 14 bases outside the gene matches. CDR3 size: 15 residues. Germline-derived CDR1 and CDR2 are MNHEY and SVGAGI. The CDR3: CASWEWGRGKNEQFF. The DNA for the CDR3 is TGTGCCAGCTGGGAATGGGGCAGGGGGAAGAATGAGCAGTTCTTC.

CDR3: CATSRGQGLGNEQFF. DNA of the CDR3: TGTGCCACCAGCAGGGGACAGGGTCTTGGAAATGAGCAGTTCTTC. The chain has TRBV15 and TRBJ2-1; 9 bases fit TRBD1. Per germline, CDR1 LNHNV and CDR2 YYDKDF (reference sequence). The CDR3 spans 15 residues. The V segment lost 3 bases and the J segment 7 bases; nucleotides outside the gene matches: 7.

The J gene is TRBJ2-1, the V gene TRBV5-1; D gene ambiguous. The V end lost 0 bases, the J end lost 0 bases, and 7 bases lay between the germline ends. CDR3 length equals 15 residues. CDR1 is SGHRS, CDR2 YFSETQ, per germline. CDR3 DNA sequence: TGCGCCAGCAGCTTGGCCCCGAGCTCCTACAATGAGCAGTTCTTC. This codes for CASSLAPSSYNEQFF.

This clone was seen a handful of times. Here the CDR3 reads CASNLPGVNEKLFF. The CDR3 DNA is TGCGCCAGCAACCTCCCGGGTGTCAATGAAAAACTGTTTTTT. V and J are TRBV4-1 and TRBJ1-4; D is undetermined. Germline V CDR1 and CDR2: MGHRA, YSYEKL. The CDR3 extends over 14 amino acids. Trimming removed 7 bases from V and 5 bases from J, with 14 bases in between.

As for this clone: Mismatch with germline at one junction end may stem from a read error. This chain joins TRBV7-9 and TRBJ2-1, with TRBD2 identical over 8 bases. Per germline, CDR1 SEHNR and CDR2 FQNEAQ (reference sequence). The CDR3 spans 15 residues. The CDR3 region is CSSNDRSGRGNEQFF. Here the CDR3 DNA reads TGTTCCAGCAACGACCGGAGCGGGAGAGGGAATGAGCAGTTCTTC.

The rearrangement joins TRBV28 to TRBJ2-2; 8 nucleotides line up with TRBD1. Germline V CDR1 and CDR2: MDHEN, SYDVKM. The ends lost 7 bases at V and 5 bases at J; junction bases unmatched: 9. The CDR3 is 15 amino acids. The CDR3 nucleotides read TGTGCCAGCAAAACGGGGACAGGAGGGACCGGGGAGCTGTTTTTT. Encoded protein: CASKTGTGGTGELFF. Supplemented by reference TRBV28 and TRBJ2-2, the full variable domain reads DVKVTQSSRYLVKRTGEKVFLECVQDMDHENMFWYRQDPGLGLRLIYFSYDVKMKEKGDIPEGYSVSREKKERFSLILESASTNQTSMYLCASKTGTGGTGELFFGEGSRLTVL.

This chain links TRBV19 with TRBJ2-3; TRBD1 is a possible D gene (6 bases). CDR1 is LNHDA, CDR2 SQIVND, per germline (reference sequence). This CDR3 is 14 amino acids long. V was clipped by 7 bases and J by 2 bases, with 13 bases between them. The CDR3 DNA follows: TGTGCCAGTACCGATAGGGGGTTCACAGATACGCAGTATTTT. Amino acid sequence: CASTDRGFTDTQYF. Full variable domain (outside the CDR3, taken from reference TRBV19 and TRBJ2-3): DGGITQSPKYLFRKEGQNVTLSCEQNLNHDAMYWYRQDPGQGLRLIYYSQIVNDFQKGDIAEGYSVSREKKESFPLTVTSAQKNPTAFYLCASTDRGFTDTQYFGPGTRLTVL.

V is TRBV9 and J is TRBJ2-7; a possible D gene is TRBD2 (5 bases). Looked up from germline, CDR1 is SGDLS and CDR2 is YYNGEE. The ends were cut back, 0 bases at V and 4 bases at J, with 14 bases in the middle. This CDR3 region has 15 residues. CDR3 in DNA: TGTGCCAGCAGCGTAGGACGGGGTGCGGTGTACGAGCAGTACTTC. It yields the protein CASSVGRGAVYEQYF.

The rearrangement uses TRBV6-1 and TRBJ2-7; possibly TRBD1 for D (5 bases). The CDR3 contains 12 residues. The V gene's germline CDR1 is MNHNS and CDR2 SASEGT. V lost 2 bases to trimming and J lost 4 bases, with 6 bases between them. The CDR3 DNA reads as TGTGCCAGCAGTGAAAGGGGTTACGAGCAGTACTTC. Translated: CASSERGYEQYF.

CDR3 amino acids: CASSYSGLALTGELFF. The CDR3 region has the DNA TGTGCCAGCAGTTACTCGGGGCTAGCGCTCACCGGGGAGCTGTTTTTT. The genes are TRBV6-5 and TRBJ2-2, with D perhaps TRBD2 (6 bases). Between the trimmed V and J ends, which lost 0 bases and 4 bases, there was a span of 12 bases. Germline CDR1 reads MNHEY; CDR2 reads SVGAGI. The CDR3 totals 16 residues.

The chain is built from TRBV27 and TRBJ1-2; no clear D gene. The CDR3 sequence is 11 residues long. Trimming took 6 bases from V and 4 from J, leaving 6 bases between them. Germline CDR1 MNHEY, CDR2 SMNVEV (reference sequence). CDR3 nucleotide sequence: TGTGCCAGCAGGAGCCTCTATGGCTACACCTTC. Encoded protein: CASRSLYGYTF.

CDR3 DNA sequence: TGTGCCGCTACCCCGGAGTACCTGGGCTATGGCTACACCTTC. It encodes CAATPEYLGYGYTF. This sequence joins TRBV7-9 and TRBJ1-2, with D unclear. V gave up 11 bases and J gave up 4 bases, with 20 bases separating them. The germline V gene encodes CDR1 SEHNR and CDR2 FQNEAQ (reference sequence). The CDR3 spans 14 residues.

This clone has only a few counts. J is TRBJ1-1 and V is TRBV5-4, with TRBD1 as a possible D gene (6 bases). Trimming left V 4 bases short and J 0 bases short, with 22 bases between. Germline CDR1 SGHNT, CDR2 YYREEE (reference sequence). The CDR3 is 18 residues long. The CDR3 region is CASSIGRTVKLMNTEAFF. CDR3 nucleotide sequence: TGTGCCAGCAGCATTGGAAGGACAGTGAAATTAATGAACACTGAAGCTTTCTTT.

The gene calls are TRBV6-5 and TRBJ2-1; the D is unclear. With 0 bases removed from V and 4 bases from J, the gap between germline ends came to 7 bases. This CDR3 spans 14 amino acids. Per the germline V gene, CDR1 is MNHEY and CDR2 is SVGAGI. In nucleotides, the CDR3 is TGTGCCAGCAGTTACTCGGCCCTTTACAATGAGCAGTTCTTC. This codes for CASSYSALYNEQFF.

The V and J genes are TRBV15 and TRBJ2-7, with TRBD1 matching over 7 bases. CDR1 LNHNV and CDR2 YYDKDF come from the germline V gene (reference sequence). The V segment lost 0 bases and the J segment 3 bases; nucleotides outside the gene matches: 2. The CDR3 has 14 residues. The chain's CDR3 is CATSRETGSYEQYF. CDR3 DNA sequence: TGTGCCACCAGCAGAGAGACAGGGAGCTACGAGCAGTACTTC.

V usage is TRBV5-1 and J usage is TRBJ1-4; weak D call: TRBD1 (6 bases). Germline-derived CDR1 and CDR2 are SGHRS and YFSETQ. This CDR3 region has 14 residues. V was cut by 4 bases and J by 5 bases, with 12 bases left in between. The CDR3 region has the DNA TGCGCCAGCAGCCCGGGACATCGAAATGAAAAACTGTTTTTT. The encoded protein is CASSPGHRNEKLFF.

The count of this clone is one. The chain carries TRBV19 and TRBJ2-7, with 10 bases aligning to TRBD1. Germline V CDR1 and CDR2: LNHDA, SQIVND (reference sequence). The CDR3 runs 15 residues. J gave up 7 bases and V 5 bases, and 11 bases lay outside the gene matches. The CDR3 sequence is CASSARTGGADEQYF. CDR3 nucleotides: TGTGCCAGTAGTGCCAGGACAGGGGGGGCTGATGAGCAGTACTTC.

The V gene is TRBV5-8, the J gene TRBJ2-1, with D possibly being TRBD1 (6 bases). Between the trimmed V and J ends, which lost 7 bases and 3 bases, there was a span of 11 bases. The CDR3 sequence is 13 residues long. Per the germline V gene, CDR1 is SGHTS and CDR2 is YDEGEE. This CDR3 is CASSRDNYNEQFF. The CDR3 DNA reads TGTGCCAGCTCTCGGGACAACTACAATGAGCAGTTCTTC.